The present T cell receptor beta chain was sequenced within a study of T cell responses to AZD1222 COVID-19 vaccine. At the level of the study: Researchers grouped second doses given at about 4 or about 12 weeks into one pool. Study-wide points: Dominant at 160-218 and 743-854, vaccine-associated CD4 TCRs also spanned spike. The donor group comprised mostly white British people and more females; the analysis possibly underestimated clonal diversity. The breadth and depth of Spike-specific TCRs increased once two AZD1222 doses had been given.

Germline loops: CDR1 SGHRS, CDR2 YFSETQ. The V gene lost 0 bases and the J gene lost 4 bases, with 8 bases spanning the gap. CDR3 length equals 14 residues. This clone was detected only once. What it binds is not known. Method: immunoSEQ multiplex PCR; TCRdb's copy keeps in-frame clones and lacks some. The sample has about 110,000 clones, about 89% seen once; the top ten hold 6% to 7%. Sequencing used peripheral blood, obtained on day 0 of AZD1222 vaccination. The chain has TRBV5-1 and TRBJ1-5; no reliable D call. The origin of this receptor is an adult in good health. The CDR3 DNA follows: TGCGCCAGCAGCTTGGTGGGCGGGAATCAGCCCCAGCATTTT. It codes for CASSLVGGNQPQHF.